Presented here are 25 T cell receptor beta chains from one specimen sequenced in a study of prognosis after radiotherapy for stage I lung cancer. Amplification of TCR beta CDR3 from genomic DNA used two-round multiplex PCR. Primers (each specific to one TRBV or TRBJ gene) were used in first-round PCR. Via MiXCR, TCRdb re-called the multiplex PCR reads, giving one row per CDR3 protein. Of 30,000 or so distinct CDR3 sequences listed, around 32% are singletons. Here the sequenced sample was PBMCs, taken before or after stereotactic body radiation therapy (not recorded which). These receptors originate from a donor over 45 with non-small cell lung cancer.

As to this clonotype: A much bigger clone sits one base away, suggesting this may be a read error. The CDR3 nucleotides are TGTGCCAGCAGCCTACTGACAGGGAGGGAACCCGGGGAGCTGTTTTTT. Translated, it gives CASSLLTGREPGELFF. The gene calls are TRBV3-1 and TRBJ2-2, with D perhaps given as TRBD1 or TRBD2 (7 bases each). The CDR3 spans 16 residues. CDR1 is LGHDT and CDR2 is YNNKEL in the germline V gene (reference sequence). V was pared by 4 bases and J by 6 bases, with 18 bases between.

This clonotype was counted many times. This chain connects TRBV10-2 to TRBJ1-5; D is unclear. CDR1 is WSHSY, CDR2 SAAADI, per germline. V was shortened by 2 bases and J by 3 bases, with 11 bases between the two germline ends. The CDR3 loop spans 15 amino acids. For the CDR3, the DNA is TGCGCCAGCAGTGAGGCCTCAGGACCCAATCAGCCCCAGCATTTT. This codes for CASSEASGPNQPQHF.

At least ten counts were recorded for this clonotype. The V call is TRBV3-1, the J call TRBJ2-7; D unresolved. There are 12 residues in the CDR3. Germline CDR1 LGHDT, CDR2 YNNKEL (reference sequence). V lost 1 base and J 4 bases, leaving 5 bases between the germline ends. The CDR3 coding sequence is TGTGCCAGCAGCCAAGTCTGGTACGAGCAGTACTTC. It is translated as CASSQVWYEQYF.

This clonotype was observed at least ten times. V gene TRBV7-9 combines with J gene TRBJ1-4, with 10 bases that match TRBD1. In germline, CDR1 is SEHNR, CDR2 FQNEAQ (reference sequence). V shed 3 bases and J 5 bases; nucleotides not matched to a gene: 3. The CDR3 runs 15 residues. CDR3 sequence: CASSFGDRGNEKLFF. The CDR3 nucleotides are TGTGCCAGCAGCTTCGGGGACAGGGGAAATGAAAAACTGTTTTTT.

This clonotype was recorded at least ten times. V usage is TRBV7-2 and J usage is TRBJ2-7; 9 bases fit TRBD2. The CDR3 spans 14 residues. Looked up from germline, CDR1 is SGHTA and CDR2 is FQGNSA. After removal of 6 bases from V and 5 bases from J, the junction contained 8 bases not matched to a gene. CDR3 DNA: TGTGCCAGCAGTCGAGCGGGGGGTTCCCACGAGCAGTACTTC. This gives the protein CASSRAGGSHEQYF.

The genes are TRBV28 and TRBJ2-7, with D tentatively TRBD2 (6 bases). The CDR3 consists of 13 residues. The germline gives CDR1 MDHEN, CDR2 SYDVKM. V dropped 7 bases and J dropped 1 base, with 11 bases sitting between them. The CDR3 loop is CASKKRVSYEQYF. The DNA of the CDR3 is TGTGCCAGCAAGAAGCGGGTATCCTACGAGCAGTACTTC.

This clonotype was detected ten times or more. CDR3 in amino acids: CASSSLGGNQPQHF. The CDR3 DNA reads as TGTGCCAGCAGTTCACTGGGAGGCAATCAGCCCCAGCATTTT. The chain joins TRBV6-5 to TRBJ1-5; D uncertain. CDR1 is MNHEY, CDR2 SVGAGI, per germline. The CDR3 runs to 14 residues. The ends were cut back, 4 bases at V and 2 bases at J, with 9 bases in the middle.

This clonotype was counted ten times or more. V is TRBV11-2 and J is TRBJ2-7, with D possibly matching TRBD2 (6 bases). V was shortened by 6 bases and J by 3 bases, with 12 bases between the two germline ends. Germline CDR1 and CDR2: SGHAT and FQNNGV. There are 13 residues in the CDR3. For the CDR3, the DNA is TGTGCCAGCAGTCAGACCGGGGGCTACGAGCAGTACTTC. The encoded protein is CASSQTGGYEQYF.

The chain recombines TRBV3-1 with TRBJ2-3; the match to TRBD2 covers 14 bases. V lost 8 bases and J lost 2; bases outside the gene matches: 9. The CDR3 loop spans 17 amino acids. The germline V gene encodes CDR1 LGHDT and CDR2 YNNKEL (reference sequence). The CDR3 spells CASRGTSGRGYTDTQYF. The CDR3 DNA follows: TGTGCCAGCCGTGGGACTAGCGGGAGAGGGTACACAGATACGCAGTATTTT.

Many counts were recorded for this clonotype. The chain employs TRBV7-2 and TRBJ2-3, with TRBD2 matching 7 bases. Germline CDR1 is SGHTA and CDR2 is FQGNSA. This CDR3 region has 15 residues. V lost 5 bases and J lost 0; bases outside the gene matches: 5. Here the CDR3 reads CASSPSGASTDTQYF. The CDR3 DNA follows: TGTGCCAGCAGCCCCAGCGGGGCTAGCACAGATACGCAGTATTTT.

At least ten counts were recorded for this clonotype. The chain links TRBV13 to TRBJ2-7; TRBD1 matches 8 bases. V shed 2 bases, J shed 3 bases, and the junction held 9 bases outside the gene matches. The CDR3 contains 16 residues. Germline-derived CDR1 and CDR2 are PRHDT and FYEKMQ (reference sequence). This chain's CDR3 is CASSLSGQGRLYEQYF. DNA of the CDR3: TGTGCCAGCAGCTTATCCGGACAGGGAAGGCTCTACGAGCAGTACTTC.

By sample fraction, this clonotype is medium-sized (0.01 to 0.1%). The chain combines TRBV7-2 with TRBJ2-7, with D possibly matching TRBD1 (5 bases). Germline V gives CDR1 SGHTA, CDR2 FQGNSA. The V gene lost 8 bases and the J gene lost 3 bases, with 17 bases spanning the gap. The CDR3 runs 14 residues. The CDR3 DNA reads as TGTGCCAGCCGCCGAGCCCCAGGGAACTACGAGCAGTACTTC. It is translated as CASRRAPGNYEQYF.

In DNA, the CDR3 is TGTGCCAGCAGCCCACCAGGACTATCTGGGGGGCTTACGCAGTATTTT. Protein sequence: CASSPPGLSGGLTQYF. This chain joins TRBV7-8 and TRBJ2-3; D is perhaps TRBD1 or TRBD2 (6 bases each). Looked up from germline, CDR1 is SGHVS and CDR2 is FQNEAQ. The CDR3 runs 16 residues. V lost 5 bases and J lost 8, with 23 bases in between.

This clonotype was picked up many times. This sequence joins TRBV18 and TRBJ2-7, with 7 bases identical to TRBD1. The CDR3 spans 15 residues. V was pared by 1 base and J by 0 bases, with 3 bases of the junction left unmatched. Germline CDR1 and CDR2: KGHSH and LQKENI. CDR3 amino acids: CASSPQGQSSYEQYF. CDR3 coding DNA: TGTGCCAGCTCACCACAGGGACAGAGCTCCTACGAGCAGTACTTC.

This clonotype was counted at least ten times. The chain combines TRBV28 with TRBJ1-4, with D uncertain. Germline CDR1 MDHEN, CDR2 SYDVKM. V dropped 3 bases and J dropped 3 bases, with 17 bases sitting between them. The CDR3 is 17 residues long. This chain's CDR3 is CASSLNGPRAPNEKLFF. The CDR3 bases are TGTGCCAGCAGTTTGAACGGCCCAAGGGCCCCTAATGAAAAACTGTTTTTT.

This clonotype was seen only a few times. At one end, the junction sequence differs from germline, possibly due to a read error. The CDR3 loop is CASSLSDRLYNDQFF. CDR3 sequence (DNA): TGTGCCAGCAGTTTGTCAGACAGGTTATACAATGATCAGTTCTTC. This chain joins TRBV12-3 or TRBV12-4 and TRBJ2-1; D is perhaps TRBD1 (6 bases). The CDR3 contains 15 residues.

This clonotype was seen repeatedly, ten times or more. CDR3 in amino acids: CASSLAPNEQFF. DNA for the CDR3: TGTGCCAGCAGCTTAGCCCCCAATGAGCAGTTCTTC. V gene TRBV11-3 combines with J gene TRBJ2-1; D remains ambiguous. Germline V gene data show CDR1 as SGHNT and CDR2 as YENEEA. CDR3 length: 12 amino acids. The V gene lost 1 base and the J gene lost 6 bases, with 4 bases spanning the gap.

The sample holds many counts of this clonotype. The J gene is TRBJ2-5, the V gene TRBV28; 7 bases are shared with TRBD2. This CDR3 region has 17 residues. Germline assignment: CDR1 MDHEN and CDR2 SYDVKM. V lost 5 bases, J lost 2 bases, and 14 bases stayed unmatched. For the CDR3, the DNA is TGTGCCAGCAGTCGGTTCGGGGGGTTAAGGGTACAAGAGACCCAGTACTTC. Protein: CASSRFGGLRVQETQYF.

Turning to this clonotype: At one of its ends the junction is not consistent with the germline gene, which may arise from a read error. This rearrangement joins TRBV24-1 to TRBJ2-7; D may be TRBD2 (6 bases). CDR1 and CDR2 from the germline V gene are KGHDR and SFDVKD. The CDR3 is 13 residues long. CDR3 sequence: CATSNLGGSEQYF. The CDR3 DNA sequence: TGTGCCACCAGTAATTTGGGGGGTTCCGAGCAATACTTC.

Comments on this clonotype: A far larger clone lies a single base away; this is likely a read error. The J gene is TRBJ2-6, the V gene TRBV6-5, with D maybe TRBD1 (6 bases). Per the germline V gene, CDR1 is MNHEY and CDR2 is SVGAGI. V was clipped by 7 bases and J by 1 base, with 8 bases between them. CDR3 length: 14 amino acids. The CDR3 region is CASIDRSGANVLTF. The CDR3, as DNA: TGTGCCAGCATCGACAGGTCTGGGGCCAACGTCCTGACTTTC.

As concerns this clonotype: One end of the junction is discordant with germline, which a read error may explain. The chain recombines TRBV6-2 or TRBV6-3 with TRBJ2-7; possible D gene TRBD2, 5 bases. The CDR3 runs 13 residues. Germline values: CDR1 MNHEY, CDR2 SVGEGT. The CDR3 loop reads CGSYERSDWEQYF. CDR3 DNA: TGTGGCAGCTACGAGCGGTCTGATTGGGAGCAGTACTTC.

This clonotype was detected ten times or more. The chain uses TRBV30 and TRBJ2-2, with a weak D call TRBD1 (7 bases). Germline values: CDR1 GTSNPN, CDR2 SVGIG (reference sequence). CDR3 length: 14 residues. V lost 3 bases, J lost 6 bases, and 14 bases lay in between. This CDR3 is CAWRSGGPAGELFF. For the CDR3, the DNA is TGTGCCTGGAGATCAGGGGGGCCCGCCGGGGAGCTGTTTTTT.

A note on this clonotype: One end of the junction fails to match germline, which may point to a read error. The DNA of the CDR3 is TGTGCCAGCATCCGAAGCCTTCAGGGGGCGCGCACCGGGCAGCTGTTTTTT. It codes for CASIRSLQGARTGQLFF. The J gene is TRBJ2-2, the V gene TRBV27; 8 bases align to TRBD1. The CDR3 length is 17 residues. Germline loops: CDR1 MNHEY, CDR2 SMNVEV (reference sequence).

This clonotype was seen just once. This may be a read error, as it is one base from a much larger clone. The chain employs TRBV20-1 and TRBJ2-5; the D call may be TRBD1 or TRBD2 (7 bases each). V was pared by 3 bases and J by 8 bases, with 22 bases between. The CDR3 length is 15 residues. Per germline, CDR1 DFQATT and CDR2 SNEGSKA (reference sequence). The DNA for the CDR3 is TGCAGTGCTAGCGTGGGGAGGGGGCACGGTGATACCCAGTACTTC. Its protein product is CSASVGRGHGDTQYF.

This clonotype has at least ten counts. The V gene is TRBV4-1, the J gene TRBJ2-3; D not certain. V dropped 0 bases and J dropped 6 bases, with 10 bases sitting between them. Germline CDR1 and CDR2: MGHRA and YSYEKL. This CDR3 contains 14 residues. CDR3 in amino acids: CASSQDRVADTQYF. CDR3 nucleotide sequence: TGCGCCAGCAGCCAAGATAGGGTCGCCGATACGCAGTATTTT.